This TCR beta chain was sequenced in a study of blood T cells in healthy people across ages. Study-wide points: Per-million-T-cell TCR beta diversity fell roughly linearly with age.

This clonotype was recorded a few times. The antigen is undetermined. PCR was performed a second time for about 7 to 11 cycles using a sample-barcoded 5' primer and a J-beta primer mix. TCRdb recomputed calls from the 5' RACE reads with MiXCR, one row per CDR3 protein. Among about 730,000 distinct CDR3 sequences, roughly 44% were seen once, and the ten largest hold approximately 22%. V lost 6 bases and J 1 base, leaving 13 bases between the germline ends. The germline CDR1 and CDR2 sequences are MDHEN and SYDVKM. This CDR3 has 15 amino acids. The gene calls are TRBV28 and TRBJ1-5; D is undetermined. Input material: blood. The TCR was taken from a woman between 55 and 75 years old in good health. The CDR3 nucleotides read TGTGCCAGCAGCCCCGGCTCGGGGAGCAATCAGCCCCAGCATTTT. This gives the protein CASSPGSGSNQPQHF.